This T cell receptor beta chain is drawn from a study of human T cells and chemical hapten exposure. Broader study findings: PT1 expanded TCR counts and patch test score correlated positively.

As to time point: patch test 1, 2 weeks after DPC sensitization. The treatment here: therapeutic diphenylcyclopropenone sensitization with weekly scalp DPC. The authors extracted total RNA from unfractionated whole blood. Library construction involved attaching unique molecular identifiers to individual cDNA molecules, which allowed quantitative, reproducible TCR counting. Methods used by the authors: Per sample, the median was 95,638 TCRs, with values from about 22,000 to 700,000. TCRdb analysed the RACE reads with MiXCR anew, one entry per CDR3 protein. The V and J calls and clone size come from TCRdb's table, not from the authors' own analysis. Among 85,000 or so distinct CDR3 sequences listed, approximately 12% were seen once. This clonotype was seen at least ten times. Its antigen is not identified. The sample was whole blood, taken in connection with sensitization to the hapten diphenylcyclopropenone (DPC). The receptor was isolated from a woman in her fifties or sixties with alopecia areata. Some clones in this sample may be carry-over from other donors' samples.

CDR3 region: CASSSNTAGETQYF. Written as DNA, the CDR3 is TGTGCCAGCAGCTCTAATACAGCGGGGGAGACCCAGTACTTC. V usage is TRBV7-6 and J usage is TRBJ2-5, with 7 nucleotides matching TRBD2. The germline CDR1 and CDR2 sequences are SGHVS and FNYEAQ. V was clipped by 4 bases and J by 5 bases; unmatched bases: 7. The CDR3 extends over 14 amino acids.